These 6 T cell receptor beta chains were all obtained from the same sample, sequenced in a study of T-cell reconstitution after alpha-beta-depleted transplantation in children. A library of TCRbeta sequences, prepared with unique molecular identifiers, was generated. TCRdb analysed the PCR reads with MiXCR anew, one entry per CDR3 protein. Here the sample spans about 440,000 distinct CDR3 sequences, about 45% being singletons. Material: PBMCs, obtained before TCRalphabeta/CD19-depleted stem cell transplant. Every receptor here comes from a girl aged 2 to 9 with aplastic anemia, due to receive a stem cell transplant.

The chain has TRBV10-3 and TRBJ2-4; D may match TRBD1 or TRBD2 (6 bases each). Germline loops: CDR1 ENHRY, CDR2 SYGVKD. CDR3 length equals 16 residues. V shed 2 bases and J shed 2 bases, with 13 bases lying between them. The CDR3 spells CAISEGGLGTKNIQYF. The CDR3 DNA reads TGTGCCATCAGTGAGGGGGGGCTGGGAACCAAAAACATTCAGTACTTC.

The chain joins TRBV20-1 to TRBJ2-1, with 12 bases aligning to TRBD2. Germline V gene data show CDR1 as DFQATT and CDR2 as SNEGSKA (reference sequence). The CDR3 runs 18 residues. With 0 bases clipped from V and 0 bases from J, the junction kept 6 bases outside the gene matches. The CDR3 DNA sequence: TGCAGTGCTAGAGATCCCGGACTAGCGGGGAGCTCCTACAATGAGCAGTTCTTC. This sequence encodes CSARDPGLAGSSYNEQFF.

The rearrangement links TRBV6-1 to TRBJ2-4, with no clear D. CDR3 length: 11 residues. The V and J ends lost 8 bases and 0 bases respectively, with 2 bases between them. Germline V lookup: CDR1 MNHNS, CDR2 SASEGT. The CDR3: CASLAKNIQYF. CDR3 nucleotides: TGTGCCAGCCTAGCCAAAAACATTCAGTACTTC.

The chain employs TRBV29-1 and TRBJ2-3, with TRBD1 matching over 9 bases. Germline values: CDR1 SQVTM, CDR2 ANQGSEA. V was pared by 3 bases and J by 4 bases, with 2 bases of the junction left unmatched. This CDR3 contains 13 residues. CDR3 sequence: CSVEDRGPDTQYF. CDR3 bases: TGCAGCGTTGAGGACAGGGGCCCAGATACGCAGTATTTT.

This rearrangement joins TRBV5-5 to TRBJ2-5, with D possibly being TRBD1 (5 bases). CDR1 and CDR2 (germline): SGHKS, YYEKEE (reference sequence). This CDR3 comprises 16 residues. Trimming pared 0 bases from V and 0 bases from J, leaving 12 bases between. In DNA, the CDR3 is TGTGCCAGCAGCTTGGGCGCCAGGGCCCACCAAGAGACCCAGTACTTC. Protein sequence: CASSLGARAHQETQYF.

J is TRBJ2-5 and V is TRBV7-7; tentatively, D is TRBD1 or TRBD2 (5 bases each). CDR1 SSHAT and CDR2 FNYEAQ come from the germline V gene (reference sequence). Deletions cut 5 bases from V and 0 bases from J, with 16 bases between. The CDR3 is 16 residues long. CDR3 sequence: CASSRRPGPNQETQYF. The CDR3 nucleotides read TGTGCCAGCAGCCGACGCCCGGGACCAAACCAAGAGACCCAGTACTTC.